One T cell receptor (beta chain) is described in this entry. Antigen specificity is unknown. The ends lost 3 bases at V and 0 bases at J; junction bases unmatched: 7. The CDR3 is made up of 17 amino acids. Germline V gene sequence: CDR1 SEHNR, CDR2 FQNEAQ (reference sequence). The PCR employed 60 Vbeta primers together with 13 Jbeta primers. Repertoires were generated with immunoSEQ multiplex PCR, while TCRdb's copy carries only in-frame clones and drops some. The table counts around 100,000 clones; roughly 3.5% lies in the top ten. The record originates from a study of cytomegalovirus exposure and HLA in healthy donors. Overall study results and limits: Being productive about 90% or about 30% of the time was typical of most TCR beta V segments in an earlier analysis. The authors later found most CMV-associated TCR beta chains appeared HLA-restricted. Sequencing likely produced, as an artifact, a cluster of highly shared sequence variants.

The chain uses TRBV7-9 and TRBJ1-4; 7 nucleotides line up with TRBD1. This TCR was recovered from a man aged 25 to 40 in good health and CMV-seronegative. The sequencing input was PBMCs. The CDR3 region has the DNA TGTGCCAGCAGCTTGGGGACAGCACCAGCAACTAATGAAAAACTGTTTTTT. Protein: CASSLGTAPATNEKLFF.